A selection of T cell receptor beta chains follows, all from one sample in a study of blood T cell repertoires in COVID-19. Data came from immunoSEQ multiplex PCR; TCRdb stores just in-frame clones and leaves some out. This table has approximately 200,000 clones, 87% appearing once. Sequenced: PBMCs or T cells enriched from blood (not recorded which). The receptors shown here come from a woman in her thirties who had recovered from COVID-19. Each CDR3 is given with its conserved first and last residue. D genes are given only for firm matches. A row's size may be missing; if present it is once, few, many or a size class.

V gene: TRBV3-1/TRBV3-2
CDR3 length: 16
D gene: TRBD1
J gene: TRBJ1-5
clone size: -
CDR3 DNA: TGTGCCAGCAGCCAAGAGCCACAGGGGGTTAATCAGCCCCAGCATTTT
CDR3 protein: CASSQEPQGVNQPQHF

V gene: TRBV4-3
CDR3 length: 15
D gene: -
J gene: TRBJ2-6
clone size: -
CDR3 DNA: TGCGCCAGCAGCCAAGTCGGTAGTGGGGCCAACGTCCTGACTTTC
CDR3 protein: CASSQVGSGANVLTF

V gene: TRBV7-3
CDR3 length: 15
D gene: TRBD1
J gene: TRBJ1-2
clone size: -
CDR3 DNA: TGTGCCAGCAGCCCCTCCAGGACAGGGCTAGATGGCTACACCTTC
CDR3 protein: CASSPSRTGLDGYTF

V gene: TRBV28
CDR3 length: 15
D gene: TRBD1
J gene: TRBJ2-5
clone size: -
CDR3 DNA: TGTGCCAGCAGCTCTATAGGACAGGCGCAAGAGACCCAGTACTTC
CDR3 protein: CASSSIGQAQETQYF

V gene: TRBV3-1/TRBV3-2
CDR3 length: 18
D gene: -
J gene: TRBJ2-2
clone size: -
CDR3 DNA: TGTGCCAGCAGCCGAGAGGGGGTCAGCGGGCAATCTTCCGGGGAGCTGTTTTTT
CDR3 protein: CASSREGVSGQSSGELFF

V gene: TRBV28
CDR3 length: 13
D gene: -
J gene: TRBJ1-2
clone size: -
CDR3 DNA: TGTGCCAGCAGCAGAGTCCGGGGAAATGGCTACACCTTC
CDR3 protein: CASSRVRGNGYTF

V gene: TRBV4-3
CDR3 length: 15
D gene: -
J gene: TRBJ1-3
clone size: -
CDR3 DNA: TGCGCCAGCAGCCAAGGCAGGGGTGGGGGAAACACCATATATTTT
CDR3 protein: CASSQGRGGGNTIYF

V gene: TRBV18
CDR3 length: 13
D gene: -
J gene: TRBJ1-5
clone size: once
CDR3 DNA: TGTGCCAGCTCACCGGACAGCCTTGGGCCCCAGCATTTT
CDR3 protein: CASSPDSLGPQHF

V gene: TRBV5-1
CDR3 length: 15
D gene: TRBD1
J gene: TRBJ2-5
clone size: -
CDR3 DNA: TGCGCCAGCAGCTTGGACCGGACAGGGGAAGAGACCCAGTACTTC
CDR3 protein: CASSLDRTGEETQYF

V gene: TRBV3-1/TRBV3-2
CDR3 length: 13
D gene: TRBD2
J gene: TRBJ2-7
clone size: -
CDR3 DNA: TGTGCCAGCAGAACGGGGGGTACCTACGAGCAGTACTTC
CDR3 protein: CASRTGGTYEQYF

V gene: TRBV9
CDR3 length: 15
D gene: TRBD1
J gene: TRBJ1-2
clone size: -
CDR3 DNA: TGTGCCAGCAGCGGTCCAACAGGGGGCGGCTATGGCTACACCTTC
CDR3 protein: CASSGPTGGGYGYTF

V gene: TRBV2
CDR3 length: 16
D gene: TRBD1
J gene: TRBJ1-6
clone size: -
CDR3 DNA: TGTGCCAGCAGCCGGACAGGGAACGGCTATAATTCACCCCTCCACTTT
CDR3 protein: CASSRTGNGYNSPLHF

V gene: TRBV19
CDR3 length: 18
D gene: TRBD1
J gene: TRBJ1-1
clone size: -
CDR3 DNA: TGTGCCAGTAGTCTCACCGGGACAGGGGGCTTCATGAACACTGAAGCTTTCTTT
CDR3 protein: CASSLTGTGGFMNTEAFF

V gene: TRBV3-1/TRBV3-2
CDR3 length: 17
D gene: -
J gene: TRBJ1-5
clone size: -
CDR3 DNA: TGTGCCAGCAGCCAAGAACGACGGAGGGATAGCAATCAGCCCCAGCATTTT
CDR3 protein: CASSQERRRDSNQPQHF

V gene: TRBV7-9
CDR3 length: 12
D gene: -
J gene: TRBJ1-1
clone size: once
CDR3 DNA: TGTGCCAGCAGCTTCGGGGTCACTGAAGCTTTCTTT
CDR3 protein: CASSFGVTEAFF

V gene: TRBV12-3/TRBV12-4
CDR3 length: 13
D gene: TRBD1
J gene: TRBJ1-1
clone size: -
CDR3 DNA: TGTGCCAGCACCCCTCGACAGGGAACTGAAGCTTTCTTT
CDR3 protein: CASTPRQGTEAFF

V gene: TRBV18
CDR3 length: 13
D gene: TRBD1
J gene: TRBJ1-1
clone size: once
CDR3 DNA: TGTGCCAGCTCACCGGGACAGCAGGTTGAAGCTTTCTTT
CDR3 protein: CASSPGQQVEAFF

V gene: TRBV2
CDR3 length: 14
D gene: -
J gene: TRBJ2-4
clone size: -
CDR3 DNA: TGTGCCAGCAGTGAACTTTGGCAGAAAAACATTCAGTACTTC
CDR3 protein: CASSELWQKNIQYF

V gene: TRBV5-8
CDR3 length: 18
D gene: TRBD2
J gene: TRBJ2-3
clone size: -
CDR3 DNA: TGTGCCAGCAGCTTGGGCGGGGGAGCTCTCCTTAGCACAGATACGCAGTATTTT
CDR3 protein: CASSLGGGALLSTDTQYF

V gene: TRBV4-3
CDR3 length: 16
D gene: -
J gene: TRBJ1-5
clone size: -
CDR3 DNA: TGCGCCAGCAGCCAAGATCTAATAGCGCTCAATCAGCCCCAGCATTTT
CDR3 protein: CASSQDLIALNQPQHF

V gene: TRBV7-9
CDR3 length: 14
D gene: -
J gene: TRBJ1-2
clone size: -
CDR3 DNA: TGTGCCAGCAGGAAGACAGAGTTTAACTATGGCTACACCTTC
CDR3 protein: CASRKTEFNYGYTF

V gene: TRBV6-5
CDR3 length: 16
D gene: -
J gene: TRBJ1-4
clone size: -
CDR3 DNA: TGTGCCAGCAGTTTCAAACCGGGACACTCAAATGAAAAACTGTTTTTT
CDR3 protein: CASSFKPGHSNEKLFF

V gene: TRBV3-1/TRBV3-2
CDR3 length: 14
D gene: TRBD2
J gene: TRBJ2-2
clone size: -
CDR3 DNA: TGTGCCAGCAGCCCCGGGACTATAGGCGGGGAGCTGTTTTTT
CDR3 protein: CASSPGTIGGELFF

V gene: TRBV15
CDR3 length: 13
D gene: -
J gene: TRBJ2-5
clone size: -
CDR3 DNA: TGTGCCACCGGAAGAGCTGGGCGAGAGACCCAGTACTTC
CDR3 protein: CATGRAGRETQYF

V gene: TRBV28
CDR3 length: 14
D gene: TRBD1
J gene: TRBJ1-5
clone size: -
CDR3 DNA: TGTGCCAGCAGCCCCGGGACAGAGTACCAGCCCCAGCATTTT
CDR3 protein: CASSPGTEYQPQHF

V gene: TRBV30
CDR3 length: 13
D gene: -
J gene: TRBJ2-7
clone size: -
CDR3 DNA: TGTGCCTGGAGTGTAGAAGGAGGCTACGAGCAGTACTTC
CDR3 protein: CAWSVEGGYEQYF

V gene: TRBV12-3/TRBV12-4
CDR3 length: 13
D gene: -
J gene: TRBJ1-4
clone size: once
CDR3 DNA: TGTGCCAGCAGTGGGGACTTCGGTGGGGAACTGTTTTTT
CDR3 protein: CASSGDFGGELFF

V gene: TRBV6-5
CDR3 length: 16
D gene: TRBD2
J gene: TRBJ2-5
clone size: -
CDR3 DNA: TGTGCCAGCAGTTACAGACTAGCGGGATTCCAAGAGACCCAGTACTTC
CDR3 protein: CASSYRLAGFQETQYF

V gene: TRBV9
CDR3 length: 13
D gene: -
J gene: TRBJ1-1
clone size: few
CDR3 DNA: TGTGCCAGCAGTCAGCGGGGGCGGACTGAAGCTTTCTTT
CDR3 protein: CASSQRGRTEAFF

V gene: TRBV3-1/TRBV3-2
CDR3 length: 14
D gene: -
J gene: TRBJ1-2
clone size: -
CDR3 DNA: TGTGCCAGCAGCCGCCCGGGGTCGGGCTATGGCTACACCTTC
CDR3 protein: CASSRPGSGYGYTF

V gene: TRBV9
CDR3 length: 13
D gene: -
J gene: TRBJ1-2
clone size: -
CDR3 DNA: TGTGCCAGCAGCGTAGTGGGGGGACGAGGCTACACCTTC
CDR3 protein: CASSVVGGRGYTF

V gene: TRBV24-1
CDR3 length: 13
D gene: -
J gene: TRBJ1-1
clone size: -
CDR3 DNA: TGTGCCACCAGTGCCCTAGGTGGGAGTGAAGCTTTCTTT
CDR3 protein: CATSALGGSEAFF

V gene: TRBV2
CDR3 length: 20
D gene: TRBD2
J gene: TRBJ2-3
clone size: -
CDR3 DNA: TGTGCCAGCGTAGACCTTACTGGCTGGACTAGCGGGACAAGGTCAGATACGCAGTATTTT
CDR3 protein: CASVDLTGWTSGTRSDTQYF

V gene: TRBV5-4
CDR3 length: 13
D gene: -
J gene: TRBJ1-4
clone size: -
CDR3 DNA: TGTGCCAGCAGCTTGAATCTTAATGAAAAACTGTTTTTT
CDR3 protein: CASSLNLNEKLFF

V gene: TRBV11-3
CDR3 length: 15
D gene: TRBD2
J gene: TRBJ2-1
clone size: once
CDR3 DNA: TGTGCCAGCAGCTTCGGACTAGTCTCCTACAATGAGCAGTTCTTC
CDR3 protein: CASSFGLVSYNEQFF

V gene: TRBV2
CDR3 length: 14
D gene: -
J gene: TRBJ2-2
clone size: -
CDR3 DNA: TGTGCCAGCAGTGCGACATCGAACACCGGGGAGCTGTTTTTT
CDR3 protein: CASSATSNTGELFF

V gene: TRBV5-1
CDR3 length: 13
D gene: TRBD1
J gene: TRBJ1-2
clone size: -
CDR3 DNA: TGCGCCAGCAGCGAAGACAGGGACTATGGCTACACCTTC
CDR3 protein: CASSEDRDYGYTF

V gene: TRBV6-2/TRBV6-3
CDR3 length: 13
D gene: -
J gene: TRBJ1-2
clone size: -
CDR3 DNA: TGTGCCAGCAGTTACGACAGTTCCTATGGCTACACCTTC
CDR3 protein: CASSYDSSYGYTF

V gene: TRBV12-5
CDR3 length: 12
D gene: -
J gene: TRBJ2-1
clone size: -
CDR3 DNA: TGTGCTAGTGGTCTGGCAGGGCATGAGCAGTTCTTC
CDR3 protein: CASGLAGHEQFF

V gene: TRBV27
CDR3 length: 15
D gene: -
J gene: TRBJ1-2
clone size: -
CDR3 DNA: TGTGCCAGCAGTTTGGAGGGGCCCCTTAACTATGGCTACACCTTC
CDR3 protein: CASSLEGPLNYGYTF

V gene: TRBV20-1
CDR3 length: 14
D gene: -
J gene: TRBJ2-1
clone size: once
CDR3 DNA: TGCAGTGCTAGTGACGGGAAGAAGTACAATGAGCAGTTCTTC
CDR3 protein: CSASDGKKYNEQFF

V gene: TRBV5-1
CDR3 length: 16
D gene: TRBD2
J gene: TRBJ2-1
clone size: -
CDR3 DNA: TGCGCCAGCAGCTTCCTTCAGTCTAGCGGGAGAGGGGAGCAGTTCTTC
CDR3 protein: CASSFLQSSGRGEQFF

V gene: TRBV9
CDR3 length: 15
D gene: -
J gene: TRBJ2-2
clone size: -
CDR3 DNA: TGTGCCAGCAGCCTGAGGGGGGGAAACACCGGGGAGCTGTTTTTT
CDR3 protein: CASSLRGGNTGELFF

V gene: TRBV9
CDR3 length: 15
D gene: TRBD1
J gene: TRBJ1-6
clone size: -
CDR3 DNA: TGTGCCAGCAGCGATCGGGACAGCTTTAATTCACCCCTCCACTTT
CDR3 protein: CASSDRDSFNSPLHF

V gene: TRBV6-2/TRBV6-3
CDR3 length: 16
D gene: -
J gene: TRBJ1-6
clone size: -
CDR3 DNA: TGTGCCAGCAGTTACTCGCGGACACCCTCTAATTCACCCCTCCACTTT
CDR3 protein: CASSYSRTPSNSPLHF

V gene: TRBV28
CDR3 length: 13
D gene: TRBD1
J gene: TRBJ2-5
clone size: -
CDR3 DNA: TGTGCCAGCAGGACAGGGGCTGGCGAGACCCAGTACTTC
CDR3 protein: CASRTGAGETQYF

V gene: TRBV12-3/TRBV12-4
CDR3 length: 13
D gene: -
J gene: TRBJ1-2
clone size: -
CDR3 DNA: TGTGCCAGCAGTTTGGCAGGGAACTATGGCTACACCTTC
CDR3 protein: CASSLAGNYGYTF

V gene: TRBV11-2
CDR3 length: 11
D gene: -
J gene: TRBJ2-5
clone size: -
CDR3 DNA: TGTGCCAGCAGCTCCGAAGAGACCCAGTACTTC
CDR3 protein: CASSSEETQYF

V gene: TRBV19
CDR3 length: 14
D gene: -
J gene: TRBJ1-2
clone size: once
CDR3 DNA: TGTGCCAGTAGTATCCCCAGCCGGGGCTATGGCTACACCTTC
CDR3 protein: CASSIPSRGYGYTF

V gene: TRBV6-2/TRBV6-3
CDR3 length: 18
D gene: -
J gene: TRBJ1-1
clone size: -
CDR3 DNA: TGTGCCAGCAGTTACAAGGGAGCTCGGAGCTTCATGAACACTGAAGCTTTCTTT
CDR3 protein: CASSYKGARSFMNTEAFF

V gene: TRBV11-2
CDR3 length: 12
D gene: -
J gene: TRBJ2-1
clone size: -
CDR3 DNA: TGTGCCAGCAGCTTAGAGCGAATTGAGCAGTTCTTC
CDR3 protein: CASSLERIEQFF

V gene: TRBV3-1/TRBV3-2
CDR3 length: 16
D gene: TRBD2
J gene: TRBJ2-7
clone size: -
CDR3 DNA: TGTGCCAGCAGCCTAGGGACTAGCGGGAGATCGGGGGAGCAGTACTTC
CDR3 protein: CASSLGTSGRSGEQYF